The source of this T cell receptor (beta chain) is a study of shared clonotypes between healthy human individuals. As for this clone: This sample includes further DNA sequences coding for the same CDR3.

A deep-level run was used for the assay. Over several immunoSEQ plates, each subset's genomic DNA was distributed in even portions. The protocol was immunoSEQ multiplex PCR, while the TCRdb copy is restricted to in-frame clones and leaves out a portion. The data contain millions of clones, approximately 94% of them singletons. The source material was naive CD4+ T cells sorted from blood. This sample's subset: CD45RA+ positively selected. The sequence was obtained from a young man in good health.

The DNA of the CDR3 is TGTGCCAGCAGTGGCAGGGTAACCGGGGAGCTGTTTTTT. Protein product: CASSGRVTGELFF. The genes are TRBV25-1 and TRBJ2-2; TRBD1 is a possible D gene (5 bases). Germline CDR1 reads MGHDK; CDR2 reads SYGVNS. CDR3 length: 13 residues. Trimming left V 4 bases short and J 5 bases short, with 8 bases between.